This TCR beta chain was found in a study of T cell responses to AZD1222 COVID-19 vaccine. Study observations and caveats: Elevations in Spike-specific TCR breadth and depth followed administration of two AZD1222 doses. Nearly half of unique spike-specific TCRs reportedly avoided B.1.351 and B.1.1.7 mutated regions. Repertoire samples came only from after the peak T cell response. Mostly white British, mostly female donors; authors suggested clonal diversity may be underestimated.

The CDR3 spans 14 residues. The V end lost 5 bases, the J end lost 5 bases, and 15 bases lay between the germline ends. CDR1 is SGHAT and CDR2 is FQNNGV in the germline V gene. Concerning this clone: Its antigen is currently unknown.

Produced via immunoSEQ multiplex PCR; TCRdb's table is partial and in-frame only. The sample yields fewer than 150,000 clones, roughly 90% seen once. Material: peripheral blood, obtained on day 0 of AZD1222 vaccination. This receptor was identified in an adult in good health. J is TRBJ1-1 and V is TRBV11-2; D is possibly TRBD1 (5 bases). The CDR3 reads CASSTSQGRTEAFF. The CDR3 DNA is TGTGCCAGCAGCACGTCTCAGGGAAGGACTGAAGCTTTCTTT. The full variable domain, with the rest looked up from reference TRBV11-2 and TRBJ1-1, is EAGVAQSPRYKIIEKRQSVAFWCNPISGHATLYWYQQILGQGPKLLIQFQNNGVVDDSQLPKDRFSAERLKGVDSTLKIQPAKLEDSAVYLCASSTSQGRTEAFFGQGTRLTVV.